The 12 T cell receptor beta chains reported below all come from one sample, sequenced in a study of OX40 agonist ivuxolimab in advanced cancers. The protocol was immunoSEQ multiplex PCR, while the TCRdb copy is restricted to in-frame clones and leaves out a portion. The data contain roughly 80,000 clones, 75% to 85% of them singletons. This material consisted of CD4+ or CD8+ T cells sorted from blood, taken in a trial of the OX40 agonist ivuxolimab. These receptors all come from an adult with an advanced solid tumor such as melanoma, head and neck, liver or kidney cancer.

This chain connects TRBV5-1 to TRBJ2-3; possible D gene TRBD2, 7 bases. The V gene lost 6 bases and the J gene lost 3 bases, with 17 bases spanning the gap. CDR3 length: 15 residues. Germline V gives CDR1 SGHRS, CDR2 YFSETQ. The CDR3 protein is CASKRIGGGTDTQYF. CDR3 in DNA: TGCGCCAGCAAGCGTATAGGGGGAGGGACAGATACGCAGTATTTT.

The CDR3 protein is CASSEIDGSYGYTF. The CDR3 DNA is TGTGCCAGCAGTGAAATCGACGGCAGCTATGGCTACACCTTC. The V and J genes are TRBV2 and TRBJ1-2; D is uncertain. This CDR3 is built from 14 residues. The germline V and J ends were trimmed by 2 bases and 4 bases, with 11 bases remaining between them. Germline V CDR1 and CDR2: SNHLY, FYNNEI.

V usage is TRBV5-1 and J usage is TRBJ1-6; possible D gene TRBD1, 6 bases. CDR3 size: 14 residues. V lost 3 bases and J 7 bases, leaving 11 bases between the germline ends. Per the germline V gene, CDR1 is SGHRS and CDR2 is YFSETQ. The CDR3 DNA follows: TGCGCCAGCAGCTCCACAGGGTCCAATTCACCCCTCCACTTT. This codes for CASSSTGSNSPLHF.

About this clone: Other DNA sequences in this sample translate to the same CDR3. The chain has TRBV5-1 and TRBJ2-3; D tentatively reads TRBD1 or TRBD2 (5 bases each). CDR3 size: 14 residues. Trimming stripped 0 bases from V and 2 bases from J, with 7 bases between. Germline values: CDR1 SGHRS, CDR2 YFSETQ. As DNA, the CDR3 is TGCGCCAGCAGCTTGGGGGGGTCCACAGATACGCAGTATTTT. Translation gives CASSLGGSTDTQYF.

V usage is TRBV18 and J usage is TRBJ2-3; 9 nucleotides match TRBD1. CDR1 and CDR2 (germline): KGHSH, LQKENI. V shed 6 bases and J 6 bases; nucleotides not matched to a gene: 13. The CDR3 contains 16 residues. CDR3 bases: TGTGCCAGCTCCCAAGAGATACAGGGGGCAGGGGATACGCAGTATTTT. Its translation is CASSQEIQGAGDTQYF.

This clone is a singleton in its sample. V gene TRBV30 combines with J gene TRBJ2-3; 9 bases align to TRBD2. CDR1 and CDR2 (germline): GTSNPN, SVGIG (reference sequence). The J segment lost 5 bases and the V segment lost 5 bases, leaving 8 bases of the junction unmatched. This CDR3 comprises 14 residues. The CDR3 DNA reads TGTGCCTGGGATGCGGGAGGGTCAAGAGATACGCAGTATTTT. Translation: CAWDAGGSRDTQYF. The full variable domain, with the rest looked up from reference TRBV30 and TRBJ2-3, is SQTIHQWPATLVQPVGSPLSLECTVEGTSNPNLYWYRQAAGRGLQLLFYSVGIGQISSEVPQNLSASRPQDRQFILSSKKLLLSDSGFYLCAWDAGGSRDTQYFGPGTRLTVL.

This clone was seen only a few times. The genes are TRBV5-1 and TRBJ2-2, with TRBD2 matching over 10 bases. This CDR3 is 15 amino acids long. V shed 7 bases, J shed 0 bases, and the junction held 3 bases outside the gene matches. Germline-derived CDR1 and CDR2 are SGHRS and YFSETQ. The CDR3 sequence: CASQGLAANTGELFF. The DNA for the CDR3 is TGCGCCAGCCAAGGACTAGCGGCGAACACCGGGGAGCTGTTTTTT.

The chain couples TRBV19 to TRBJ1-2, with D possibly being TRBD1 (5 bases). Germline CDR1 reads LNHDA; CDR2 reads SQIVND (reference sequence). CDR3 length: 12 residues. V dropped 5 bases and J dropped 5 bases, with 9 bases sitting between them. In DNA, the CDR3 is TGTGCCAGTAGTCTTCCAGGGTATGGCTACACCTTC. This sequence encodes CASSLPGYGYTF.

This chain joins TRBV5-1 and TRBJ2-3; the match to TRBD1 covers 8 bases. This CDR3 comprises 16 residues. After removal of 3 bases from V and 1 base from J, the junction contained 7 bases not matched to a gene. The germline V gene encodes CDR1 SGHRS and CDR2 YFSETQ. The chain's CDR3 is CASSSSGGSGTDTQYF. In DNA form, the CDR3 reads TGCGCCAGCAGCTCCTCAGGGGGCAGCGGCACAGATACGCAGTATTTT.

The chain is built from TRBV27 and TRBJ2-7, with a weak D call TRBD1 (6 bases). V was clipped by 3 bases and J by 3 bases, with 15 bases between them. The CDR3 is made up of 15 amino acids. Germline lookup yields CDR1 MNHEY and CDR2 SMNVEV (reference sequence). The CDR3 reads CASSFLDRESYEQYF. CDR3 DNA sequence: TGTGCCAGCAGTTTCCTGGACAGAGAAAGCTACGAGCAGTACTTC.

This chain joins TRBV28 and TRBJ1-2; D is unclear. Germline values: CDR1 MDHEN, CDR2 SYDVKM. The length of the CDR3 is 11 residues. V shed 5 bases and J shed 8 bases, with 9 bases lying between them. The CDR3 DNA reads as TGTGCCAGCAGTAGGATTTACGGCTACACCTTC. Protein: CASSRIYGYTF.

The chain has TRBV5-4 and TRBJ1-4, with 7 bases matching TRBD1. The CDR3 covers 15 residues. Looked up from germline, CDR1 is SGHNT and CDR2 is YYREEE (reference sequence). V was clipped by 4 bases and J by 3 bases; unmatched bases: 6. The CDR3 loop is CASSTSGGPNEKLFF. CDR3 sequence (DNA): TGTGCCAGCAGCACCTCAGGGGGACCTAATGAAAAACTGTTTTTT. Full variable domain (rest looked up from reference TRBV5-4 and TRBJ1-4): ETGVTQSPTHLIKTRGQQVTLRCSSQSGHNTVSWYQQALGQGPQFIFQYYREEENGRGNFPPRFSGLQFPNYSSELNVNALELDDSALYLCASSTSGGPNEKLFFGSGTQLSVL.